A single sample gave rise to the 15 T cell receptor beta chains below, sequenced in a study of shared clonotypes between healthy human individuals. Generated by immunoSEQ multiplex PCR, the TCRdb table keeps only in-frame clones and is missing some. This sample yields 2 million to 3 million clones, of which roughly nine tenths are seen a single time; under 0.15% belongs to the top ten. Sequenced: naive CD4+ T cells sorted from blood. As for subset: CD45RA+ positively selected. The receptor source for this set is a man aged 18 to 30 in good health.

V usage is TRBV7-3 and J usage is TRBJ2-2; possibly TRBD2 for D (5 bases). The CDR3 sequence is 15 residues long. Germline CDR1 reads SGHTA; CDR2 reads FQGTGA. Trimming left V 4 bases short and J 0 bases short, with 9 bases between. The CDR3 region is CASSYSEANTGELFF. The CDR3 nucleotides read TGTGCCAGCAGCTACTCGGAGGCGAACACCGGGGAGCTGTTTTTT.

The rearrangement joins TRBV11-3 to TRBJ2-2; D is unresolved. Trimming left V 5 bases short and J 4 bases short, with 11 bases between. Germline-derived CDR1 and CDR2 are SGHNT and YENEEA. The CDR3 is 14 amino acids. The DNA for the CDR3 is TGTGCCAGCAGCCCACTCTTAGCCACCGGGGAGCTGTTTTTT. Translation gives CASSPLLATGELFF.

This clone was counted once. CDR3 residues: CASSQGKGSPLHF. CDR3 bases: TGTGCCAGCAGCCAAGGGAAGGGGTCACCCCTCCACTTT. The chain combines TRBV6-1 with TRBJ1-6, with D possibly matching TRBD1 (5 bases). This CDR3 is 13 amino acids long. V lost 6 bases and J lost 10, with 13 bases in between. Germline V gives CDR1 MNHNS, CDR2 SASEGT.

Of note for this clone: Mismatch with germline at one junction end may stem from a read error. This chain uses TRBV25-1 with TRBJ1-4; D call uncertain. The CDR3 consists of 14 residues. CDR1 and CDR2 (germline): MGHDK, SYGVNS. The CDR3 sequence: CAGSPPATNEKLFF. The CDR3 DNA follows: TGTGCCGGCAGTCCCCCGGCAACTAATGAAAAACTGTTTTTT.

The chain recombines TRBV6-4 with TRBJ2-6; TRBD2 is a possible D gene (5 bases). This CDR3 contains 16 residues. V lost 0 bases, J lost 4 bases, and 10 bases lay in between. Germline CDR1 MRHNA, CDR2 SNTAGT. CDR3 DNA: TGTGCCAGCAGTGACTCTCCCGGGGTCGGGGCCAACGTCCTGACTTTC. Its protein product is CASSDSPGVGANVLTF.

This clone occurred once. This rearrangement joins TRBV9 to TRBJ2-3, with 12 bases identical to TRBD2. The CDR3 extends over 16 amino acids. Germline V gene data show CDR1 as SGDLS and CDR2 as YYNGEE. J gave up 7 bases and V 0 bases, and 6 bases lay outside the gene matches. The CDR3 nucleotides read TGTGCCAGCAGCGTAGGCCCTAGCGGGGGGGCGAATACGCAGTATTTT. This gives the protein CASSVGPSGGANTQYF. The variable domain in full, completed from reference TRBV9 and TRBJ2-3, reads DSGVTQTPKHLITATGQRVTLRCSPRSGDLSVYWYQQSLDQGLQFLIQYYNGEERAKGNILERFSAQQFPDLHSELNLSSLELGDSALYFCASSVGPSGGANTQYFGPGTRLTVL.

This sequence joins TRBV5-1 and TRBJ2-5; TRBD1 aligns across 10 bases. Trimming cost V 8 bases and J 5 bases; bases outside gene matches: 12. The CDR3 has 15 amino acids. Germline assignment: CDR1 SGHRS and CDR2 YFSETQ. The CDR3 DNA reads TGCGCCAGTACTGGACAGGGGGTTAAGTCGGAGACCCAGTACTTC. Its protein product is CASTGQGVKSETQYF.

The gene calls are TRBV13 and TRBJ2-5, with 14 bases identical to TRBD2. The CDR3 extends over 16 amino acids. The V gene's germline CDR1 is PRHDT and CDR2 FYEKMQ (reference sequence). The J segment lost 4 bases and the V segment lost 4 bases, leaving 5 bases of the junction unmatched. For the CDR3, the DNA is TGTGCCAGCAGCTCCGGGGGACTAGCGGGAGCAGAGACCCAGTACTTC. It codes for CASSSGGLAGAETQYF.

V and J are TRBV5-1 and TRBJ2-3; the match to TRBD1 covers 7 bases. CDR3 length equals 15 residues. The junction had 8 bases not matched to a gene; V was cut back by 4 bases and J by 3 bases. Germline CDR1 is SGHRS and CDR2 is YFSETQ. The DNA of the CDR3 is TGCGCCAGCAGCCTACAGGGGTCAGGAACAGATACGCAGTATTTT. Encoded protein: CASSLQGSGTDTQYF.

V is TRBV2 and J is TRBJ1-3, with no clear D. CDR1 is SNHLY, CDR2 FYNNEI, per germline. The CDR3 length is 12 residues. V was cut by 5 bases and J by 8 bases, with 10 bases left in between. The CDR3 nucleotides are TGTGCCAGCAGTACCGGGGTATACACCATATATTTT. Protein product: CASSTGVYTIYF.

The chain has TRBV6-1 and TRBJ2-5; 11 bases align to TRBD1. The V gene end was trimmed by 4 bases and the J gene end by 2 bases; junction bases not matched to a gene: 6. CDR1 is MNHNS and CDR2 is SASEGT in the germline V gene. This CDR3 spans 16 amino acids. CDR3 in amino acids: CASSADRGRQQETQYF. The CDR3 DNA is TGTGCCAGCAGTGCGGACAGGGGGCGTCAACAAGAGACCCAGTACTTC.

The CDR3: CASSGSGVSYNEQFF. In DNA, the CDR3 is TGTGCCAGCAGTGGCAGCGGGGTCTCCTACAATGAGCAGTTCTTC. The rearrangement uses TRBV2 and TRBJ2-1, with 7 nucleotides matching TRBD2. V shed 4 bases, J shed 0 bases, and the junction held 3 bases outside the gene matches. Germline V CDR1 and CDR2: SNHLY, FYNNEI. The CDR3 consists of 15 residues.

The count of this clone is one. The rearrangement links TRBV9 to TRBJ1-6; 11 positions match TRBD1. The CDR3 spans 15 residues. Germline V gives CDR1 SGDLS, CDR2 YYNGEE. The trim removed 0 bases at V and 9 bases at J, leaving 2 bases unmatched. DNA for the CDR3: TGTGCCAGCAGCGTAGTGGGACAGGGGGTTTCACCCCTCCACTTT. Translated, it gives CASSVVGQGVSPLHF.

The V and J genes are TRBV28 and TRBJ2-7, with 7 bases aligning to TRBD1. Germline lookup yields CDR1 MDHEN and CDR2 SYDVKM. The J segment lost 3 bases and the V segment lost 8 bases, leaving 13 bases of the junction unmatched. There are 15 residues in the CDR3. CDR3 sequence (DNA): TGTGCCAGCCATTCTGAGGGGACAGCGTACTACGAGCAGTACTTC. Amino acid sequence: CASHSEGTAYYEQYF. Full variable domain (missing parts from reference TRBV28 and TRBJ2-7): DVKVTQSSRYLVKRTGEKVFLECVQDMDHENMFWYRQDPGLGLRLIYFSYDVKMKEKGDIPEGYSVSREKKERFSLILESASTNQTSMYLCASHSEGTAYYEQYFGPGTRLTVT.

The rearrangement uses TRBV6-1 and TRBJ2-3; TRBD2 aligns across 12 bases. This CDR3 comprises 17 residues. The germline V gene has CDR1 MNHNS and CDR2 SASEGT. The V segment lost 2 bases and the J segment 4 bases; nucleotides outside the gene matches: 7. This CDR3 reads CASSETASGGAPDTQYF. CDR3 nucleotide sequence: TGTGCCAGCAGTGAAACAGCTAGCGGGGGGGCCCCAGATACGCAGTATTTT.